These 10 T cell receptor beta chains came from one sample sequenced in a study of shared clonotypes between healthy human individuals (dated by TCRdb to the early 2020s). CD8 naive samples consisted of CD45RO-negative cells that were positively selected for CCR7, yielding a CD45RA+CCR7+ population without TemRA cells. The method behind the library was the immunoSEQ multiplex PCR assay. In TCRdb, the immuneACCESS table is reduced to in-frame sequences with V and J assigned. These tables do not hold every clone; where another copy was compared, an unresolved V gene accounts for under half, and the others remain unexplained. Present in this sample are around 1.9 million clones, roughly 93% of which were seen just once. The ten biggest clones cover more than 1.5% of the sample. The sequenced material came from naive CD8+ T cells from PBMCs. The cell subset or site label for this specimen denotes: CD45RA+CCR7+. These receptors all come from a man in his late teens or twenties in good health. Some clones in this sample may be carry-over from other donors' samples.

This rearrangement joins TRBV10-2 to TRBJ2-1; unclear D gene. Trimming cost V 6 bases and J 7 bases, with 13 bases left between them. The germline V gene has CDR1 WSHSY and CDR2 SAAADI. This CDR3 spans 13 amino acids. The CDR3 is CASSQRLENEQFF. CDR3 in DNA: TGCGCCAGCAGCCAGCGCTTGGAGAATGAGCAGTTCTTC.

The V call is TRBV5-8, the J call TRBJ2-2, with 8 bases that match TRBD2. In germline, CDR1 is SGHTS, CDR2 YDEGEE. This CDR3 has 15 amino acids. After removal of 1 base from V and 1 base from J, the junction contained 0 bases not matched to a gene. The CDR3: CASSLTSGNTGELFF. The CDR3 nucleotides are TGTGCCAGCAGCTTGACTAGCGGGAACACCGGGGAGCTGTTTTTT.

The chain carries TRBV7-2 and TRBJ2-7; no firm D call. The CDR3 is 12 amino acids. Germline V lookup: CDR1 SGHTA, CDR2 FQGNSA. V was cut by 5 bases and J by 2 bases, with 7 bases left in between. The CDR3 DNA reads as TGTGCCAGCAGCCCTGAAACCTACGAGCAGTACTTC. Translation: CASSPETYEQYF.

V is TRBV28 and J is TRBJ2-2; tentative D call: TRBD1 (5 bases). The CDR3 is 16 residues long. V lost 2 bases and J 1 base, leaving 11 bases between the germline ends. Germline CDR1 MDHEN, CDR2 SYDVKM. The CDR3 region is CASSLIQDLNTGELFF. The CDR3 DNA reads as TGTGCCAGCAGTTTAATACAGGACCTGAACACCGGGGAGCTGTTTTTT.

The V gene is TRBV27, the J gene TRBJ2-4, with D hard to call. The CDR3 totals 13 residues. V was pared by 2 bases and J by 5 bases, with 7 bases between. CDR1 is MNHEY, CDR2 SMNVEV, per germline (reference sequence). The CDR3 sequence: CASSLTGQNIQYF. The DNA of the CDR3 is TGTGCCAGCAGTTTAACCGGGCAAAACATTCAGTACTTC.

The chain has TRBV7-8 and TRBJ2-7; D is uncertain. Germline-derived CDR1 and CDR2 are SGHVS and FQNEAQ. This CDR3 contains 13 residues. Trimming removed 6 bases at V and 0 bases at J, with 9 bases between. This CDR3 is CASSFQPSYEQYF. Here the CDR3 DNA reads TGTGCCAGCAGTTTCCAGCCCTCCTACGAGCAGTACTTC.

V gene TRBV12-5 combines with J gene TRBJ2-5; D is tentatively TRBD1 or TRBD2 (5 bases each). Trimming pared 5 bases from V and 4 bases from J, leaving 23 bases between. This CDR3 has 17 amino acids. Per germline, CDR1 LGHNT and CDR2 FRNRAP. CDR3 sequence reads: CASGTSMAGEGRETQYF. In DNA form, the CDR3 reads TGTGCTAGTGGTACATCTATGGCGGGTGAGGGGAGAGAGACCCAGTACTTC.

V usage is TRBV19 and J usage is TRBJ2-1, with no clear D. Germline CDR1 is LNHDA and CDR2 is SQIVND (reference sequence). This CDR3 has 13 residues. V lost 6 bases, J lost 5 bases, and 11 bases lay in between. The CDR3 bases are TGTGCCAGTAGACCTGGGGTGCACAATGAGCAGTTCTTC. The encoded protein is CASRPGVHNEQFF.

The chain is built from TRBV9 and TRBJ2-1; D gene unclear. V was clipped by 2 bases and J by 0 bases, with 18 bases between them. Germline CDR1 is SGDLS and CDR2 is YYNGEE. The CDR3 runs 18 residues. CDR3 nucleotides: TGTGCCAGCAGCGTTAATCGTGAAGCTAGAGGCTCCTACAATGAGCAGTTCTTC. Amino acid sequence: CASSVNREARGSYNEQFF.

This rearrangement joins TRBV28 to TRBJ2-2; D unclear. V was shortened by 7 bases and J by 3 bases, with 6 bases between the two germline ends. The CDR3 spans 12 residues. Germline V gives CDR1 MDHEN, CDR2 SYDVKM. In nucleotides, the CDR3 is TGTGCCAGCATCAGATACACCGGGGAGCTGTTTTTT. This codes for CASIRYTGELFF. Combining the CDR3 with reference TRBV28 and TRBJ2-2 gives the whole variable domain DVKVTQSSRYLVKRTGEKVFLECVQDMDHENMFWYRQDPGLGLRLIYFSYDVKMKEKGDIPEGYSVSREKKERFSLILESASTNQTSMYLCASIRYTGELFFGEGSRLTVL.